This T cell receptor beta chain derives from a study of cytotoxic CD8 clonotypes in ibrutinib-treated CLL. Overall study: The taking of response samples occurred after a median roughly twelve months of treatment, with a range of 6 to 36.

Data came from immunoSEQ multiplex PCR; TCRdb stores just in-frame clones and leaves some out. The data hold 200,000 to 250,000 clones, with under 75% observed a single time. The J segment lost 0 bases and the V segment lost 2 bases, leaving 11 bases of the junction unmatched. Germline CDR1 is SGHTA and CDR2 is FQGTGA. The CDR3 runs to 19 residues. This sample comprised PBMCs, obtained after 24 months of ibrutinib treatment. The V and J genes are TRBV7-3 and TRBJ1-5; 9 positions match TRBD1. The clonotype originates from a human donor with chronic lymphocytic leukemia. CDR3 in DNA: TGTGCCAGCAGCTTAGGGGGACAGGGCGGTTGGGGTAGCAATCAGCCCCAGCATTTT. Protein sequence: CASSLGGQGGWGSNQPQHF.